This T cell receptor (beta chain) appears in the sequencing data of a study of T cell responses to AZD1222 COVID-19 vaccine. Study conclusions and caveats: Unmutated variant regions are reportedly targeted by nearly half of spike-specific TCRs.

The data were produced by immunoSEQ multiplex PCR, yet TCRdb's version contains in-frame clones alone and is incomplete. Here the sample spans roughly 80,000 clones, around nine tenths being singletons. V shed 5 bases and J shed 5 bases, with 12 bases lying between them. This CDR3 region has 13 residues. This clone was seen once. Antigen specificity is unknown. The clonotype comes from an adult who received the AZD1222 COVID-19 vaccine. V usage is TRBV12-3 or TRBV12-4 and J usage is TRBJ1-2; D perhaps matches TRBD1 (6 bases). The sequencing used peripheral blood, collected 28 days after the second AZD1222 dose. The CDR3 spells CASSRTVGYGYTF. In DNA form, the CDR3 reads TGTGCCAGCAGTCGGACAGTTGGATATGGCTACACCTTC.